This T cell receptor beta chain came from a study of T cells in Graves' hyperthyroidism and ophthalmopathy. Study-level information: Peripheral blood samples were taken at initial diagnosis, prior to any treatment.

Study results and caveats: Clonotypes that were expanded in thyroid above 0.001 mostly appeared in blood too. It was a median around 6 months before onset that the model predicted ophthalmopathy.

Germline CDR1 and CDR2: LNHDA and SQIVND (reference sequence). The V end lost 6 bases, the J end lost 4 bases, and 15 bases lay between the germline ends. The CDR3 runs to 14 residues. This clonotype was seen ten or more times. Its antigen is unknown. The source material, RNA transcripts, was used to amplify TCR beta CDR3 regions. When the TCR CDR3 underwent first-round RT-PCR, the HTBI primer set was used. TCRdb independently ran MiXCR on the multiplex PCR reads; one entry per CDR3 protein. The sample records around 300,000 distinct CDR3 sequences, 14% being singletons. The definition of stable Graves' hyperthyroidism was no ophthalmopathy progression within 18 months.

Material: blood. This receptor was identified in a woman in her 30s with Graves' hyperthyroidism. V and J are TRBV19 and TRBJ1-1, with D perhaps matching TRBD1 (5 bases). The CDR3 nucleotides read TGTGCCAGTAGCACCCCAGGGCAGAGCACTGAAGCTTTCTTT. Residues: CASSTPGQSTEAFF.